This section outlines one T cell receptor (beta chain) sequence together with its context. The assay was immunoSEQ multiplex PCR, and TCRdb's table has in-frame clones only and misses some. Of 140,000 to 150,000 clones in the sample, 80% to 85% were seen once. The sample comes from a study of blood T cell repertoires in COVID-19. CDR1 and CDR2 (germline): KGHSH, LQKENI. CDR3 size: 13 residues. Deletions cut 5 bases from V and 1 base from J, with 8 bases between. Sequencing was done on a sample of peripheral blood. V and J are TRBV18 and TRBJ1-1; no reliable D call. The receptor comes from a human donor in a cohort sampled during active COVID-19. DNA for the CDR3: TGTGCCAGCTCATTTGCAGAGAACACTGAAGCTTTCTTT. Translated, it gives CASSFAENTEAFF.